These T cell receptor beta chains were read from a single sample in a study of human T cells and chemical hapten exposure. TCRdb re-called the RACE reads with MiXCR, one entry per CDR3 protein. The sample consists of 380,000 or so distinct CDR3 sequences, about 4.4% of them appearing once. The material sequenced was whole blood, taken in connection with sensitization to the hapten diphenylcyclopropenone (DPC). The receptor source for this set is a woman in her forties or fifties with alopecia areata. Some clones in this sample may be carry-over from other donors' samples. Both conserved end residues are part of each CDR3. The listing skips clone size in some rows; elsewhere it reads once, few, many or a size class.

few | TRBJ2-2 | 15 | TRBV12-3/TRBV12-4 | CASSSRGLRDGELFF
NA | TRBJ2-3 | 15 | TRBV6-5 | CASSYSFLATDTQYF
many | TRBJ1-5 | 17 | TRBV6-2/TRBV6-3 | CASSHLAGRISNQPQHF
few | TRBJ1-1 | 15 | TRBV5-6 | CASRGTGEFSTEAFF
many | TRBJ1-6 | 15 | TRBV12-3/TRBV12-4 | CASTATQSYNSPLHF
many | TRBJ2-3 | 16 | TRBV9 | CASSAVQGGGTDTQYF
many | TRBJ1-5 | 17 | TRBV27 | CASSPSTTGVFNQPQHF
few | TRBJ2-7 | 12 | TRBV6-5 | CASSATVYEQYF
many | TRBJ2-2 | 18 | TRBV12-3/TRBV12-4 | CASSASGGGTFNTGELFF
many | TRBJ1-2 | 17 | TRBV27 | CASSLPTAFEGVNGYTF
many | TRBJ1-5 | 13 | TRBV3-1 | CASSQVREQPQHF
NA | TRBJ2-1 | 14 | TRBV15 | CATSRDVGRNEQFF
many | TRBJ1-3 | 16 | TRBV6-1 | CASSLSGQPSGNTIYF
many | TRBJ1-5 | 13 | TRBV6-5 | CASSQDRVQPQHF
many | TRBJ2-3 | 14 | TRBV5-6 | CASSPRVPTDTQYF
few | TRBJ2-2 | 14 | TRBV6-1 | CASSEDRDRGELFF
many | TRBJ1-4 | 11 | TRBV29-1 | CSARVGEKLFF
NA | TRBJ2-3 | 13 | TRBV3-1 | CASSHRGRDTQYF
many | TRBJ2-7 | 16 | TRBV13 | CASSLGHGIEEYEQYF
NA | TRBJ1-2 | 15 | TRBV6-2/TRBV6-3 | CASSRGTLGSYGYTF
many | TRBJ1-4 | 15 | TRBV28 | CASSLGGATNEKLFF
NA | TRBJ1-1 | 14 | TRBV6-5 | CASYDRTTTAEAFF
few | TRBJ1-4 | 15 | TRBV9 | CASSVGDRLNEKLFF
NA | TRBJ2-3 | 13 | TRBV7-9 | CASSPQGSTTQYF
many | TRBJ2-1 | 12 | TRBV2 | CASSEFLNEQFF
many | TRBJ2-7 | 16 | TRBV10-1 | CASMAPRVAGPREQYF
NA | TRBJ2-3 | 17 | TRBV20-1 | CSASRLAGVYVTDTQYF
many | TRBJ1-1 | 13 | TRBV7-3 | CASSLKGSTEAFF
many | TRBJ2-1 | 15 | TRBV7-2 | CASSLEAGGTNEQFF
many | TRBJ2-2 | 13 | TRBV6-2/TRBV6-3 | CASSYPAAGELFF
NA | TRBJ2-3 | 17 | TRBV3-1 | CASSQDWPLAVTDTQYF
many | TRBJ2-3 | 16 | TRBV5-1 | CASSPLGSGGTDTQYF
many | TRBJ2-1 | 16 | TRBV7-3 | CASSLGGASITNEQFF
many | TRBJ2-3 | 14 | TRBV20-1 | CSAPTQFRTDTQYF
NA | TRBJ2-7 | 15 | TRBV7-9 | CASSRGQGASGEQYF
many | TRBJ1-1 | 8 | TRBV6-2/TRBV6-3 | CASSLSFF
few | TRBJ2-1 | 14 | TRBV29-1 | CSVPPRLGYNEQFF
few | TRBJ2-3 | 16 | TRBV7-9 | CASSLIGGAGTDTQYF
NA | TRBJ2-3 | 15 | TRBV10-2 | CASSESGGRADTQYF
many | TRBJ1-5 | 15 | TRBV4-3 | CASSQEYRVDQPQHF
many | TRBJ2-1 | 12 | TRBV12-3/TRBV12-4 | CASSWRDAEQFF
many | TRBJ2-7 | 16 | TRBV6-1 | CASSEGRGRASYEQYF
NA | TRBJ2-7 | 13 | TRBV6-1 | CAGRTAGVDEQYF
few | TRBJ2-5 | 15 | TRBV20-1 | CSASIPRRGGETQYF
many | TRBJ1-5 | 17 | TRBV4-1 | CASSPFAEGSGNQPQHF
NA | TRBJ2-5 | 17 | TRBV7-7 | CASSQLGLADSEGTQYF
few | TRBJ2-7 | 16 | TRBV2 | CASSAGQGTITYEQYF
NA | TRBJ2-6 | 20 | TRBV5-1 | CASSLEGPGRESSGANVLTF
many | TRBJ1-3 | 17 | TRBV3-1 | CASSLLPDRDSGNTIYF
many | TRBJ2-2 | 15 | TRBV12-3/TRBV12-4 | CASSLGPANTGELFF
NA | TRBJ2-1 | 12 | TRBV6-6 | CASSPGQGRQFF